These T cell receptor beta chains were read from a single sample in a study of graft-versus-host responses after intestinal transplantation. Using immunoSEQ multiplex PCR, the repertoire was profiled, and TCRdb retains in-frame clones only, with some absent. This repertoire shows around 120,000 clones, about nine tenths found once; its top ten account for 0.15% to 0.2%. What these receptors recognize is not known. The sample here was unstimulated CD4+ T cells sorted from spleen or lymph node cells, taken before intestinal transplant. The receptors stem from a human donor who received an intestinal transplant. Each CDR3 is given with its conserved first and last residue. The order of the fields is D gene, J gene, CDR3 length, clone size, V gene, CDR3 protein, CDR3 DNA. A D gene is named only where the DNA matches it firmly. Clone size appears in some rows only: once, few, many, or a class for an expanded clone.

>TRBD1|TRBJ1-2|12|.|TRBV18
CASSPRGSGYTF
TGTGCCAGCTCACCCAGGGGGTCAGGCTACACCTTC
>.|TRBJ2-4|14|.|TRBV6-1
CASSEGGQRNIQYF
TGTGCCAGCAGTGAGGGGGGACAGAGAAACATTCAGTACTTC
>.|TRBJ2-1|14|once|TRBV5-1
CASSLLADYNEQFF
TGCGCCAGCAGCTTACTAGCAGACTACAATGAGCAGTTCTTC
>TRBD2|TRBJ2-3|15|.|TRBV28
CASNPAGAEGDTQYF
TGTGCCAGCAACCCAGCGGGGGCGGAGGGAGATACGCAGTATTTT
>.|TRBJ1-5|13|.|TRBV28
CASSQGSNQPQHF
TGTGCCAGCAGTCAGGGGTCCAATCAGCCCCAGCATTTT
>.|TRBJ1-3|15|.|TRBV6-1
CASGRDLPPGNTIYF
TGTGCCAGCGGTCGGGATCTACCGCCTGGAAACACCATATATTTT
>TRBD1|TRBJ1-4|15|.|TRBV5-4
CASSLAGQYNEKLFF
TGTGCCAGCAGCTTGGCGGGACAGTATAATGAAAAACTGTTTTTT
>.|TRBJ2-2|13|once|TRBV18
CASSNRNTGELFF
TGTGCCAGCTCAAACAGAAACACCGGGGAGCTGTTTTTT
>.|TRBJ2-1|15|.|TRBV5-6
CASSSWRLAYNEQFF
TGTGCCAGCAGCTCTTGGCGCCTAGCTTACAATGAGCAGTTCTTC
>.|TRBJ2-1|18|.|TRBV4-3
CASSQESNPYFGNNEQFF
TGCGCCAGCAGCCAAGAGTCCAACCCTTACTTCGGGAACAATGAGCAGTTCTTC
>TRBD2|TRBJ2-7|12|.|TRBV10-3
CAIAGGAYEQYF
TGTGCCATAGCGGGAGGGGCCTACGAGCAGTACTTC
>.|TRBJ1-6|15|.|TRBV7-3
CASSLYGGANSPLHF
TGTGCCAGCAGCTTATACGGGGGAGCGAATTCACCCCTCCACTTT
>.|TRBJ1-2|15|once|TRBV2
CASSVGIQAGYGYTF
TGTGCCAGCAGTGTCGGGATTCAGGCAGGTTATGGCTACACCTTC
>TRBD2|TRBJ2-3|15|.|TRBV30
CAWRASGRASDTQYF
TGTGCCTGGAGAGCTAGCGGGAGGGCCTCAGATACGCAGTATTTT
>TRBD2|TRBJ2-5|16|.|TRBV4-1
CASSPLPGLGGETQYF
TGCGCCAGCAGCCCCCTACCGGGACTAGGGGGAGAGACCCAGTACTTC
>TRBD2|TRBJ2-5|19|once|TRBV9
CASSVGDSGGAPYQETQYF
TGTGCCAGCAGCGTAGGAGATAGCGGGGGGGCGCCGTACCAAGAGACCCAGTACTTC
>TRBD1|TRBJ1-1|18|.|TRBV2
CASSEEGRGTGAITEAFF
TGTGCCAGCAGTGAAGAAGGAAGGGGGACAGGGGCCATCACTGAAGCTTTCTTT
>TRBD1|TRBJ1-1|15|once|TRBV5-5
CASSLRQGKNTEAFF
TGTGCCAGCAGCCTACGACAGGGGAAGAACACTGAAGCTTTCTTT
>.|TRBJ2-1|13|.|TRBV19
CASRQGGGYEQFF
TGTGCCAGTAGACAGGGAGGGGGTTATGAGCAGTTCTTC
>TRBD1|TRBJ2-7|13|.|TRBV30
CASAGTGSYEQYF
TGTGCCTCAGCCGGGACAGGGTCCTACGAGCAGTACTTC
>.|TRBJ2-3|15|.|TRBV4-1
CASSQGFGDTDTQYF
TGCGCCAGCAGCCAAGGATTTGGAGACACAGATACGCAGTATTTT
>TRBD1|TRBJ2-7|13|.|TRBV27
CASSRQGAYEQYF
TGTGCCAGCAGTAGACAGGGGGCCTACGAGCAGTACTTC
>.|TRBJ2-5|16|.|TRBV19
CASSSTGGLRIETQYF
TGTGCCAGTAGTAGTACAGGGGGACTAAGGATAGAGACCCAGTACTTC
>TRBD1|TRBJ2-3|16|.|TRBV15
CATSRGADRGTDTQYF
TGTGCCACCAGCAGAGGCGCGGACAGGGGCACAGATACGCAGTATTTT
>.|TRBJ1-4|15|.|TRBV15
CATSRDLGANEKLFF
TGTGCCACCAGCAGAGACCTAGGAGCTAATGAAAAACTGTTTTTT
>TRBD2|TRBJ2-3|17|.|TRBV5-8
CASSLASGIYSPDTQYF
TGTGCCAGCAGCTTGGCTAGCGGGATATATAGTCCAGATACGCAGTATTTT
>TRBD1|TRBJ1-1|14|.|TRBV19
CASSMTGSGTEAFF
TGTGCCAGTAGCATGACAGGGAGTGGGACTGAAGCTTTCTTT
>TRBD1|TRBJ1-1|15|.|TRBV7-9
CASSLVTGGNTEAFF
TGTGCCAGCAGCTTAGTAACAGGGGGAAACACTGAAGCTTTCTTT
>.|TRBJ1-1|14|.|TRBV29-1
CSVEGDTENTEAFF
TGCAGCGTTGAAGGGGACACAGAGAACACTGAAGCTTTCTTT
>.|TRBJ1-2|14|once|TRBV6-5
CASSYDGQYYGYTF
TGTGCCAGCAGTTACGATGGGCAGTATTATGGCTACACCTTC
>.|TRBJ1-6|14|.|TRBV6-6
CASSSTGSSSPLHF
TGTGCCAGCAGTTCTACAGGGTCGAGTTCACCCCTCCACTTT
>TRBD2|TRBJ2-7|16|once|TRBV7-2
CASSKFGASGRREQYF
TGTGCCAGCAGCAAGTTCGGGGCTAGCGGGAGACGCGAGCAGTACTTC
>.|TRBJ1-3|15|.|TRBV27
CASSLFQGSGNTIYF
TGTGCCAGCAGTTTATTCCAGGGCTCTGGAAACACCATATATTTT
>.|TRBJ2-1|12|once|TRBV9
CASSVVFFEQFF
TGTGCCAGCAGCGTAGTCTTTTTTGAGCAGTTCTTC
>TRBD1|TRBJ1-1|14|.|TRBV6-6
CASSLGQVNTEAFF
TGTGCCAGCAGCCTGGGACAGGTGAACACTGAAGCTTTCTTT
>TRBD1|TRBJ1-5|15|.|TRBV6-1
CASSEGQGGGQPQHF
TGTGCCAGCAGTGAAGGACAGGGGGGAGGTCAGCCCCAGCATTTT
>TRBD1|TRBJ1-6|15|.|TRBV5-1
CASSGQGRNNSPLHF
TGCGCCAGCAGCGGACAGGGACGGAATAATTCACCCCTCCACTTT
>TRBD2|TRBJ2-3|16|.|TRBV11-2
CASSSRLAGSTDTQYF
TGTGCCAGCAGCTCCAGACTAGCGGGGAGCACAGATACGCAGTATTTT
>.|TRBJ2-1|15|.|TRBV5-5
CASSLILTVYNEQFF
TGTGCCAGCAGCTTGATTTTAACAGTCTACAATGAGCAGTTCTTC
>TRBD1|TRBJ1-2|13|.|TRBV27
CASTTTGQYGYTF
TGTGCCAGCACCACAACGGGACAGTATGGCTACACCTTC
>.|TRBJ1-5|15|.|TRBV18
CASSPSGQSNQPQHF
TGTGCCAGCTCACCGAGCGGACAGAGCAATCAGCCCCAGCATTTT